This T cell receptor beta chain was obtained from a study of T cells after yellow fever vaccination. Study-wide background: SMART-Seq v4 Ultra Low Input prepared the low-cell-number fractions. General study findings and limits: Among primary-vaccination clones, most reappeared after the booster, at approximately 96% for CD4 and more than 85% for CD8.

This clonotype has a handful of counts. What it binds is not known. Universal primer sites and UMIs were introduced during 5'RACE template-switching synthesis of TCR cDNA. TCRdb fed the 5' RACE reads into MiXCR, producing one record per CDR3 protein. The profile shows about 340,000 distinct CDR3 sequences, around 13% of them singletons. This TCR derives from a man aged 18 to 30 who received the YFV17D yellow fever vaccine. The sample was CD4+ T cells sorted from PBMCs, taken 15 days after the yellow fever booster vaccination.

In nucleotides, the CDR3 is TGCGCCAGCGGGGATCCGGGACGGTCCTACAATGAGCAGTTCTTC. Protein product: CASGDPGRSYNEQFF. V usage is TRBV5-1 and J usage is TRBJ2-1; possibly TRBD1 or TRBD2 for D (5 bases each). Germline CDR1 and CDR2: SGHRS and YFSETQ. V dropped 7 bases and J dropped 1 base, with 15 bases sitting between them. The CDR3 has 15 residues.